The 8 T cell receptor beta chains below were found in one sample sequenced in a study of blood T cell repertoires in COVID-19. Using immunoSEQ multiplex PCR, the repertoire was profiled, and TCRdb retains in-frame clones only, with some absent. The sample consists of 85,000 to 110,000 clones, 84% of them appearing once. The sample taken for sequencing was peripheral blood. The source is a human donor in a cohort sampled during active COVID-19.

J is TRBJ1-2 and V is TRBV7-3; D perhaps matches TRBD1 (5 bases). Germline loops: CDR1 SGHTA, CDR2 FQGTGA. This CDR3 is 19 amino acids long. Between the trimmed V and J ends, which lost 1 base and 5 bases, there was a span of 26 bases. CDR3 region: CASSLNLRGANKPTYGYTF. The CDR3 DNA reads TGTGCCAGCAGCTTAAATTTGCGGGGCGCAAACAAACCGACTTATGGCTACACCTTC.

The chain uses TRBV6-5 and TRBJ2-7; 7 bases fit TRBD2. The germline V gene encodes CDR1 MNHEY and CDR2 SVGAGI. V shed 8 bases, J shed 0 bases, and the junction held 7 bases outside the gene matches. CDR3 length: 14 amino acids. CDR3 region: CASQSGAPSYEQYF. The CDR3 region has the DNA TGTGCCAGCCAGAGCGGGGCCCCCTCCTACGAGCAGTACTTC.

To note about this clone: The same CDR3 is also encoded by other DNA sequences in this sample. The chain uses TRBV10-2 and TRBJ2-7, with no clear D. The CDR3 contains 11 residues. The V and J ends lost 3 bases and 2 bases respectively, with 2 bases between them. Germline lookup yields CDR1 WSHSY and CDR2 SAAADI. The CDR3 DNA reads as TGCGCCAGCAGTGATACCTACGAGCAGTACTTC. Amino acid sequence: CASSDTYEQYF.

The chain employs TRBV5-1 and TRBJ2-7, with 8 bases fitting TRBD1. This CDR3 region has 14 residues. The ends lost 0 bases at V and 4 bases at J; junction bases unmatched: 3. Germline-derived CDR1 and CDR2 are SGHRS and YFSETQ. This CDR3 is CASSLAGGAYEQYF. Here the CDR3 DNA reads TGCGCCAGCAGCTTGGCAGGGGGCGCGTACGAGCAGTACTTC. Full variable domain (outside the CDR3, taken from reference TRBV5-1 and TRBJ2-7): KAGVTQTPRYLIKTRGQQVTLSCSPISGHRSVSWYQQTPGQGLQFLFEYFSETQRNKGNFPGRFSGRQFSNSRSEMNVSTLELGDSALYLCASSLAGGAYEQYFGPGTRLTVT.

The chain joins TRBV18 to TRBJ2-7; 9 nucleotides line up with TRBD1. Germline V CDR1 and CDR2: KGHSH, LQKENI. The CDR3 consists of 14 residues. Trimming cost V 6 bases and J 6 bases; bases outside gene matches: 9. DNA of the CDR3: TGTGCCAGCTCGTCTGGGACAGGGCTTGGCGAGCAGTACTTC. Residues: CASSSGTGLGEQYF.

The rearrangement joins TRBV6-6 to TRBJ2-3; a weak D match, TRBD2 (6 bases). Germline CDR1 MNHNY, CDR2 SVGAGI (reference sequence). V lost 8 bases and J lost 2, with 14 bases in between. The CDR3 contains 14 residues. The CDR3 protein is CASSEGTLTDTQYF. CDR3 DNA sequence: TGTGCCAGCTCGGAGGGGACTCTCACAGATACGCAGTATTTT.

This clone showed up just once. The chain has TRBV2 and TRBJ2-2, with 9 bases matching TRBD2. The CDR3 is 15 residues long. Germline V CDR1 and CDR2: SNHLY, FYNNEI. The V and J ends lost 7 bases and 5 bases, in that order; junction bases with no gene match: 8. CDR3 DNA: TGTGCCAGCACCTTCGGGCTAGCGGGGACCGGGGAGCTGTTTTTT. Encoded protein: CASTFGLAGTGELFF.

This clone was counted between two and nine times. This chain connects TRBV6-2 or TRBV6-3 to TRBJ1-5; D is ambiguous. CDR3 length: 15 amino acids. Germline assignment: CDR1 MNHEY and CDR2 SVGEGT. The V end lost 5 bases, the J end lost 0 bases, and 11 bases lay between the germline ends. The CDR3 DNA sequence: TGTGCCAGCAGTCACGGGAGGAATAGCAATCAGCCCCAGCATTTT. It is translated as CASSHGRNSNQPQHF.